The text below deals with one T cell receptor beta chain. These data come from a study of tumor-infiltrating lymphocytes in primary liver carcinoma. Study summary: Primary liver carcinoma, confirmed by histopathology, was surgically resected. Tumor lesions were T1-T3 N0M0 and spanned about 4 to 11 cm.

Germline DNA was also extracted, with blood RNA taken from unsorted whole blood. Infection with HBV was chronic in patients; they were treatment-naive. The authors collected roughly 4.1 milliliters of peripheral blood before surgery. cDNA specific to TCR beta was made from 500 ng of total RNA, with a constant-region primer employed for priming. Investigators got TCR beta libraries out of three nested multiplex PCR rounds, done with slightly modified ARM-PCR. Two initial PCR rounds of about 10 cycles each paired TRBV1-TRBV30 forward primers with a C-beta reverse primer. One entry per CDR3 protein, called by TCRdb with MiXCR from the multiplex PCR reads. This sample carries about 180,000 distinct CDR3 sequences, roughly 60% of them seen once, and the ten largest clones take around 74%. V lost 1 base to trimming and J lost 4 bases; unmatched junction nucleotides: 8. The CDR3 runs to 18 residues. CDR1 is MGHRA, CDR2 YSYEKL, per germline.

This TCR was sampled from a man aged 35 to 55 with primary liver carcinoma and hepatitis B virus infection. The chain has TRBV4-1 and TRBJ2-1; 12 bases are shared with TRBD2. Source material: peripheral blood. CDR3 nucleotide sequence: TGCGCCAGCAGCCAAGTTGATATGGGACTAGCGGGTTACAATGAGCAGTTCTTC. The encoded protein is CASSQVDMGLAGYNEQFF.